What follows is one T cell receptor (beta chain) and its context. This clonotype was seen a few times. It has no known antigen specificity. Base qualities are not at hand, and no much larger clone is one base apart. Taken from the germline V gene (reference sequence), the CDR1 and CDR2 loops are LNHNV and YYDKDF. The CDR3 has 16 amino acids, counting the end cysteine and phenylalanine. Only CDR3 DNA is held: 48 bases, read in frame from base 1. V is shortened by 0 bases, J by 6 bases, and the region joining them spans 14 bases. Sequencing took place on an Illumina HiSeq 2500. Quantitative 5'-RACE with molecular barcodes was the method used to prepare the TCR beta libraries. Per the authors' processing: To identify disease-linked TCR variants, a new computational method was used, one built on a probabilistic model of VDJ rearrangement. The public reads were reprocessed in TCRdb via fastp at Q25 and MiXCR, keeping in-frame beta chains. Every distinct CDR3 protein forms one entry, paired with its most common genes and DNA. TCRdb's processing, not the study's, gives the V and J calls here. The sample data list around 250,000 distinct CDR3 sequences, and 15% to 20% of these were observed just once. More than 25% of the sample goes to the ten largest clones.

These data originate in a study of CD8 T cells in ankylosing spondylitis (dated by TCRdb to about 2017). For the wider study: T cell receptor beta repertoires were profiled in healthy donors and ankylosing spondylitis patients so that disease-linked TCR variants could be found. The whole study cohort included under 140 healthy donors and 25 ankylosing spondylitis patients. Peripheral blood was sampled, and synovial fluid was also collected from ankylosing spondylitis patients. Summary of the overall study and its limitations: A CD8+ phenotype was shown by the disease-linked clones, which were found at relatively low frequencies in peripheral blood. Significant enrichment of the disease-linked clones was reported in matched synovial fluid samples from ankylosing spondylitis patients. Some motif variants had previously been reported in the synovial fluid and blood of reactive arthritis patients, which suggests shared mechanisms of disease initiation. A TCR beta motif of several highly homologous amino acid variants appeared characteristic of blood from ankylosing spondylitis patients.

This clonotype was obtained from a male donor with ankylosing spondylitis or in good health (not recorded which). The sequenced sample consisted of blood, either unsorted or a sorted T cell fraction (not recorded which). The chain couples TRBV15 to TRBJ2-2; no D segment can be confidently identified. The CDR3 sequence is CATSRDRIGLAGELFF. The DNA sequence is given as TGTGCCACCAGCAGAGATCGTATAGGTCTCGCCGGGGAGCTGTTTTTT.